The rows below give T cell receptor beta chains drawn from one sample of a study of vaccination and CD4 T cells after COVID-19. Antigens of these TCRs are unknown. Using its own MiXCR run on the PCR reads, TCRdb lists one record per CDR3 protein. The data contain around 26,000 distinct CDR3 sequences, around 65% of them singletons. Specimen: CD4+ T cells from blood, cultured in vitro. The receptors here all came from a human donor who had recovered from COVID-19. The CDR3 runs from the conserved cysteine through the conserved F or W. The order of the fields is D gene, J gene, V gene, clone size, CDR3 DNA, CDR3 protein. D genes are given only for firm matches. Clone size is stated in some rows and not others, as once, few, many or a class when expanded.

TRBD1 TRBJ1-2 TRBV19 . TGTGCCAGTAGCCCTTCGGGACAGGGCTTTCATGGCTACACCTTC CASSPSGQGFHGYTF
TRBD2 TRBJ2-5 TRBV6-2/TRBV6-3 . TGTGCCAGCAGTTACTCGCCTAGCGGGAGAGCAGAGACCCAGTACTTC CASSYSPSGRAETQYF
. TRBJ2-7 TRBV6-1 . TGTGCCAGCGGCCGAGGGGGGTCCACCTACGAGCAGTACTTC CASGRGGSTYEQYF
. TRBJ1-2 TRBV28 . TGTGCCAGCACCCCTTGGGGGAAGGGAAAACTCTATGGCTACACCTTC CASTPWGKGKLYGYTF
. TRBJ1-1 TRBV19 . TGTGCCAGTAGTATAGGGCGGGGGATGAACACTGAAGCTTTCTTT CASSIGRGMNTEAFF
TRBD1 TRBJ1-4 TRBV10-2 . TGCGCCAGCTCATGGTCCTCCGGGACAGGGACCGAAAAACTGTTTTTT CASSWSSGTGTEKLFF
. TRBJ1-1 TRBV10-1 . TGCGCCAGCAGTGAGAACAGGCGAGGTTCCGAAGCTTTCTTT CASSENRRGSEAFF
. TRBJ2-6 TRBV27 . TGTGCCAGCAAAGAATCAGGAACCGGGGCCAACGTCCTGACTTTC CASKESGTGANVLTF
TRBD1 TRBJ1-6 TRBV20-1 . TGCAGTGCTAGAACCCGTGGGTGGACAGGGGGCCGGGATTCACCCCTCCACTTT CSARTRGWTGGRDSPLHF
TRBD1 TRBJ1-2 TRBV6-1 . TGTGCCAGCAGCACCGGGACAGGGGCCTATGGCTACACCTTC CASSTGTGAYGYTF
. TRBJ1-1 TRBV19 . TGTGCCAGTAGTGCTTCCGGGACACCTGCTTTCTTT CASSASGTPAFF
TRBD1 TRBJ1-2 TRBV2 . TGTGCCAGCATTCAGAGGGGGCTAGGCTACACCTTC CASIQRGLGYTF
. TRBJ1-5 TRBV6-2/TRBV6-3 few TGTGCCAGCAGTTATACAGGACAGCTGAATCAGCCCCAGCATTTT CASSYTGQLNQPQHF
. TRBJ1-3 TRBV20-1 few TGCAGTGCGATGAGTCCTGGAAACACCATATATTTT CSAMSPGNTIYF
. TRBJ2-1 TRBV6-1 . TGTGCCAGCAGCCTGGGGATGGAAGGCAATGAGCAGTTCTTC CASSLGMEGNEQFF
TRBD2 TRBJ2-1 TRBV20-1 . TGCAGTGCGCCGAAACTAGCGGGAGACTGGAGCTCCTACAATGAGCAGTTCTTC CSAPKLAGDWSSYNEQFF
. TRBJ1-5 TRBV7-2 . TGTGCCAGCAGCGGGGTGAGCAATCAGCCCCAGCATTTT CASSGVSNQPQHF
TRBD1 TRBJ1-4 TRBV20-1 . TGCAGTGCTAGAGGGGGTCAGGGGGCGAATGAAAAACTGTTTTTT CSARGGQGANEKLFF
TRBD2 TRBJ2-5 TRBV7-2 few TGTGCCAGCAGCTGGGCGGGGGGTTCAGAGACCCAGTACTTC CASSWAGGSETQYF
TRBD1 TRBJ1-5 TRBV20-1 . TGCAGTGCTTGCAGCAACAGGGGGATTCAGCCCCAGCATTTT CSACSNRGIQPQHF
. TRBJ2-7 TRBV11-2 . TGTGCCAGCAGCTCCCGGGTCCTGGGCCTCGAGCAGTACTTC CASSSRVLGLEQYF
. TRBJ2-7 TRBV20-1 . TGCAGTGCTAGTGCTGCCGAGCAGTACTTC CSASAAEQYF
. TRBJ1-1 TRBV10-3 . TGTGCCATCAGTGAAATGAACACTGAAGCTTTCTTT CAISEMNTEAFF
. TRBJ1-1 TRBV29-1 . TGCAGCGTTGGGTCAGGGGCCACCCCGAACACTGAAGCTTTCTTT CSVGSGATPNTEAFF
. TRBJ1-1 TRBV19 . TGTGCCAGTTCGAGAGGCGGAGGGATGATCTCGTTCACTGAAGCTTTCTTT CASSRGGGMISFTEAFF
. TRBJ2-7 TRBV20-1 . TGCAGTGCGGCCGCGGGCGACTACGAGCAGTACTTC CSAAAGDYEQYF
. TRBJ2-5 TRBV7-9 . TGTGCCAGCAGCTTATCAGGGTGGGAGACCCAGTACTTC CASSLSGWETQYF
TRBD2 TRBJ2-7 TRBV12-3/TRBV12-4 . TGTGCCAGCCGCCTCACTAGCGGGAGCTGGTACGAGCAGTACTTC CASRLTSGSWYEQYF
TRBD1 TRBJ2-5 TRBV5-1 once TGCGCCAGCAGTCTCCGGGACAGTAGTCAAGAGACCCAGTACTTC CASSLRDSSQETQYF
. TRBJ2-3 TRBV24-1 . TGTGCCACCAGTGATTTGGGGAGGGGGCAGGTTTCTACGCAGTATTTT CATSDLGRGQVSTQYF
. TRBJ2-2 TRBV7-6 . TGTGCCAGCAGCTCCGGTTTCGACACCGGGGAGCTGTTTTTT CASSSGFDTGELFF
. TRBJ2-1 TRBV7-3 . TGTGCCAGCAGCTTACAAGACAATGAGCAGTTCTTC CASSLQDNEQFF
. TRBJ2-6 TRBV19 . TGTGCCAGTAGTATACAGGGGAAACCTGGGGCCAACGTCCTGACTTTC CASSIQGKPGANVLTF
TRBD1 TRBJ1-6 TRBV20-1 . TGCAGTGCTAGAGCGCGGACAGGGTTTAATGCACCCCTCCACTTT CSARARTGFNAPLHF
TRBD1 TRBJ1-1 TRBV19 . TGTGCCAGTAGTGGGGGGCTTAACAGGGGCGCGCGGGACACTGAAGCTTTCTTT CASSGGLNRGARDTEAFF
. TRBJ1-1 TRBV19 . TGTGCCAGTAGTATGCGACAGAACACTGAAGCTTTCTTT CASSMRQNTEAFF
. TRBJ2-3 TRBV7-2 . TGTGCCAGCAGCTTCTCGGTGGGCGGATTCACAGATACGCAGTATTTT CASSFSVGGFTDTQYF
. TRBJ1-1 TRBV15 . TGTGCCACCAGCAGAGGCCAGGGGTTGAACACTGAAGCTTTCTTT CATSRGQGLNTEAFF
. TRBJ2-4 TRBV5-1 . TGCGCCAGCAGTCGGGCAGAGGCGGGCATTCAGTACTTC CASSRAEAGIQYF
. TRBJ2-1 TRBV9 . TGTGCCAGCAGCGTAGCCCGGAGCATCCAATACAATGAGCAGTTCTTC CASSVARSIQYNEQFF
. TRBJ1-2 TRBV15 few TGTGCCACCAGCAGAGATTGGGGAGGAGACTATGGCTACACCTTC CATSRDWGGDYGYTF
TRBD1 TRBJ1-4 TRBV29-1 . TGCAGCGCTAGGACAGGGAGGGATGAAAAACTGTTTTTT CSARTGRDEKLFF
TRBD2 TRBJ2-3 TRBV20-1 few TGCAGTGCTAGAGCTCCCAGGCCGGGACTAGCGGGAGTTTGGGGCCCCACAGATACGCAGTATTTT CSARAPRPGLAGVWGPTDTQYF
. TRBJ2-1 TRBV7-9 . TGTGCCAGCAGCTCACAAGTTACAGGCGGAGAGCAGTTCTTC CASSSQVTGGEQFF
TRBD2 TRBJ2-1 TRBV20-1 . TGCAGTGCTAGGCCTAGCGGGATCGGGTGGTCCTACAATGAGCAGTTCTTC CSARPSGIGWSYNEQFF
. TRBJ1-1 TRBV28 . TGTGCCAGCAGCCCAGGGGACGCCATGAACACTGAAGCTTTCTTT CASSPGDAMNTEAFF
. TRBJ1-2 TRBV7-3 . TGTGCCAGCAGCGGATACGGGGGTAGCGGCTACACCTTC CASSGYGGSGYTF
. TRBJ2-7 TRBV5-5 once TGTGCCAGCAGCTTCCGGGTAGAAGCGGGCGAGCAGTACTTC CASSFRVEAGEQYF
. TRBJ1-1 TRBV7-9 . TGTGCCAGCACGGGGGCGAACACTGAAGCTTTCTTT CASTGANTEAFF
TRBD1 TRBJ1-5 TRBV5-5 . TGTGCCAGCAGCTTGTATCCGGGACAGGGCAATCAGCCCCAGCATTTT CASSLYPGQGNQPQHF
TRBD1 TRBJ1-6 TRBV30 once TGTGCCTGGACAGGGGGCTCCTATAATTCACCCCTCCACTTT CAWTGGSYNSPLHF